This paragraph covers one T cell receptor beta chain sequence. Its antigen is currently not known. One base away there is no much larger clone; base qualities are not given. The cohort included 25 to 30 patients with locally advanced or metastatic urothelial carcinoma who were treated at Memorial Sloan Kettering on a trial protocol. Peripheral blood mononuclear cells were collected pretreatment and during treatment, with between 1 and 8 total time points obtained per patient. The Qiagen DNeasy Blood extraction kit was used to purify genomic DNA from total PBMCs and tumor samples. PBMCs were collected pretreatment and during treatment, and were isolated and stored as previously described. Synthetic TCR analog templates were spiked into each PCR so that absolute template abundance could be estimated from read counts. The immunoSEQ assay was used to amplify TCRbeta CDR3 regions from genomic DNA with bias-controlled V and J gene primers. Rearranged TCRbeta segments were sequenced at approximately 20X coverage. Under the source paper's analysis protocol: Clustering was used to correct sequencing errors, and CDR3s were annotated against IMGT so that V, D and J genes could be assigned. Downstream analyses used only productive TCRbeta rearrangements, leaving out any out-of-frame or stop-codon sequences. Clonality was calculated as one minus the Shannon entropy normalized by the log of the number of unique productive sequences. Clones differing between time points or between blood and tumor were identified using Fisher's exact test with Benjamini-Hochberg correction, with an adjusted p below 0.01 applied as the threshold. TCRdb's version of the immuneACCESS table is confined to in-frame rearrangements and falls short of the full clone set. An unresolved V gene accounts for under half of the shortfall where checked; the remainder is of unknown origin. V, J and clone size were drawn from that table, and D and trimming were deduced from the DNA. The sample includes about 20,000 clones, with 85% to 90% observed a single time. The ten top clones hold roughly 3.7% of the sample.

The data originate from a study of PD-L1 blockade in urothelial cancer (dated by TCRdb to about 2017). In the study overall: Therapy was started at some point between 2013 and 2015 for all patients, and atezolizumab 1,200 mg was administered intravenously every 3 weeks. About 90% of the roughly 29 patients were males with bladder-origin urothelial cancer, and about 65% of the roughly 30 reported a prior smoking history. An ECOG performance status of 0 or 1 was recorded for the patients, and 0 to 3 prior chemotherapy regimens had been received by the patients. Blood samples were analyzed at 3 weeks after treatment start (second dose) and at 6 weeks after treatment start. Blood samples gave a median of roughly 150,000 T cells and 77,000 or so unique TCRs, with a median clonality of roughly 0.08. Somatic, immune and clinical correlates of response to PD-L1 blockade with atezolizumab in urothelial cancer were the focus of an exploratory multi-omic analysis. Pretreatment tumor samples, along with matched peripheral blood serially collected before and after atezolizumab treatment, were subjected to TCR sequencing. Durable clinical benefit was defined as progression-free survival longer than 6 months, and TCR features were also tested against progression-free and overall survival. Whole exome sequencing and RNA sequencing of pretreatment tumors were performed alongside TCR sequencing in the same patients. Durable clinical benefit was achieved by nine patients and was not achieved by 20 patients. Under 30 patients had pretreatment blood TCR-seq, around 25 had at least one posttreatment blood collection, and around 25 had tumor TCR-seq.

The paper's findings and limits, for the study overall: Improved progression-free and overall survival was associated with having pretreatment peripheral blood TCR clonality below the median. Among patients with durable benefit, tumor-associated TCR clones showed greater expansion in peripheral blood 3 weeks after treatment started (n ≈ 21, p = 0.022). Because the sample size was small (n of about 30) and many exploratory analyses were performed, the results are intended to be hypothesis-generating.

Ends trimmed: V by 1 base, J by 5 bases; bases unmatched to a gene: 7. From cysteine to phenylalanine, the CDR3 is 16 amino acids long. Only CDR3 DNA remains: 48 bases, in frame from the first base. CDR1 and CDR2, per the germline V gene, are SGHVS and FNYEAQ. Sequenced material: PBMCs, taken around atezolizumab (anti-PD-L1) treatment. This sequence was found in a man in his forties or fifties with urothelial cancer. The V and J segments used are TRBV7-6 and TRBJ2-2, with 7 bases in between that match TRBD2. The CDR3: CASSLGGGSLTGELFF. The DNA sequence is TGTGCCAGCAGCTTAGGTGGCGGGAGTCTTACCGGGGAGCTGTTTTTT.